This entry lists 15 T cell receptor beta chains sequenced from one sample in a study of T cell responses to AZD1222 COVID-19 vaccine. Generated by immunoSEQ multiplex PCR, the TCRdb table keeps only in-frame clones and is missing some. Here the sample spans about 100,000 clones, approximately 87% being singletons. The sequencing here drew on peripheral blood, taken on day 0 of MenACWY control vaccination. The receptors here all came from an adult in good health.

The chain couples TRBV7-2 to TRBJ1-6; 9 nucleotides agree with TRBD1. V lost 4 bases and J lost 9; bases outside the gene matches: 7. Germline assignment: CDR1 SGHTA and CDR2 FQGNSA. There are 15 residues in the CDR3. The CDR3, as DNA: TGTGCCAGCAGCTACGGGACAGGGCGTTCTTCACCCCTCCACTTT. Its protein product is CASSYGTGRSSPLHF.

This clone was seen a handful of times. The chain combines TRBV3-1 (or the pseudogene TRBV3-2) with TRBJ2-1; 7 bases fit TRBD2. Germline-derived CDR1 and CDR2 are LGHDT and YNNKEL (reference sequence). J was trimmed by 4 bases and V by 3 bases; bases with no gene match: 6. The length of the CDR3 is 15 residues. The CDR3 is CASSQRGSPYNEQFF. The CDR3 coding sequence is TGTGCCAGCAGCCAGCGGGGGTCCCCATACAATGAGCAGTTCTTC.

The V gene is TRBV5-4, the J gene TRBJ1-2; D uncertain. Germline V lookup: CDR1 SGHNT, CDR2 YYREEE (reference sequence). V shed 4 bases and J shed 8 bases, with 15 bases lying between them. This CDR3 is 13 amino acids long. CDR3 protein: CASSPQRRHGYTF. The DNA of the CDR3 is TGTGCCAGCAGCCCACAGAGGCGTCACGGCTACACCTTC.

This clone is a singleton in its sample. V gene TRBV6-5 combines with J gene TRBJ1-2, with D perhaps matching TRBD1 (5 bases). The CDR3 length is 14 residues. V lost 2 bases to trimming and J lost 6 bases, with 13 bases between them. Germline CDR1 reads MNHEY; CDR2 reads SVGAGI. CDR3 protein: CASSYGGILDGYTF. In nucleotides, the CDR3 is TGTGCCAGCAGTTACGGGGGTATATTGGATGGCTACACCTTC.

The rearrangement joins TRBV27 to TRBJ1-6; D remains unclear. The V end was cut by 2 bases, the J end by 6 bases, with 8 bases between. Germline CDR1 reads MNHEY; CDR2 reads SMNVEV (reference sequence). This CDR3 region has 14 residues. Here the CDR3 reads CASSLNRANSPLHF. CDR3 nucleotides: TGTGCCAGCAGTTTAAATAGAGCTAATTCACCCCTCCACTTT.

This clone has a handful of counts. The CDR3 DNA sequence: TGTGCCATCAGTGGGTCGGACACCCGCTACGAGCAGTACTTC. It yields the protein CAISGSDTRYEQYF. The V and J genes are TRBV10-3 and TRBJ2-7; tentative D call: TRBD1 (5 bases). The V gene lost 4 bases and the J gene lost 3 bases, with 13 bases spanning the gap. Germline V lookup: CDR1 ENHRY, CDR2 SYGVKD. The CDR3 is 14 residues long.

This chain joins TRBV5-6 and TRBJ2-5; TRBD1 matches at 9 bases. Germline CDR1 SGHDT, CDR2 YYEEEE. This CDR3 contains 15 residues. V shed 0 bases, J shed 5 bases, and the junction held 5 bases outside the gene matches. The CDR3, as DNA: TGTGCCAGCAGCTTGGCGACAGGGGGGTCGGAGACCCAGTACTTC. Protein sequence: CASSLATGGSETQYF.

This clone was seen more than once but under ten times. The J gene is TRBJ1-1, the V gene TRBV5-1, with D possibly matching TRBD1 (5 bases). V gave up 0 bases and J gave up 1 base, with 10 bases separating them. The germline gives CDR1 SGHRS, CDR2 YFSETQ. The CDR3 covers 15 residues. The chain's CDR3 is CASSLAWGENTEAFF. CDR3 coding DNA: TGCGCCAGCAGCTTGGCCTGGGGCGAGAACACTGAAGCTTTCTTT.

The rearrangement joins TRBV7-2 to TRBJ2-7; D is perhaps TRBD1 (6 bases). The V gene lost 2 bases and the J gene lost 3 bases, with 14 bases spanning the gap. CDR1 and CDR2 (germline): SGHTA, FQGNSA. This CDR3 has 15 amino acids. DNA for the CDR3: TGTGCCAGCAGCTTAAGTGCCCGACAGGTCTACGAGCAGTACTTC. Translation gives CASSLSARQVYEQYF.

J is TRBJ2-2 and V is TRBV7-6; D is unresolved. The CDR3 covers 16 residues. The V and J ends lost 6 bases and 0 bases respectively, with 14 bases between them. Germline V gene sequence: CDR1 SGHVS, CDR2 FNYEAQ. The CDR3 sequence: CASRSRAQSNTGELFF. For the CDR3, the DNA is TGTGCCAGCAGATCTCGAGCGCAGTCGAACACCGGGGAGCTGTTTTTT.

With regard to this clone: This sample also contains other DNA sequences that code for the same CDR3. The genes are TRBV7-2 and TRBJ2-7; 12 bases are a match to TRBD2. The V gene's germline CDR1 is SGHTA and CDR2 FQGNSA. V trimming: 3 bases; J trimming: 1 base; junction bases outside the gene matches: 1. CDR3 size: 15 residues. CDR3 in DNA: TGTGCCAGCAGCTTGACTAGCGGGAGTTCCTACGAGCAGTACTTC. Translated, it gives CASSLTSGSSYEQYF.

CDR3 sequence reads: CASSPRQTTNTDTQYF. CDR3 in DNA: TGTGCCAGCAGCCCCCGACAGACCACTAACACAGATACGCAGTATTTT. The chain uses TRBV11-3 and TRBJ2-3, with D possibly matching TRBD1 (5 bases). V was shortened by 5 bases and J by 2 bases, with 17 bases between the two germline ends. The CDR3 runs to 16 residues. Germline V lookup: CDR1 SGHNT, CDR2 YENEEA.

This clone occurred a few times. This rearrangement joins TRBV19 to TRBJ1-2; 7 bases fit TRBD1. Germline trimming cut 4 bases from V and 8 bases from J; bases unmatched to any gene: 7. Germline assignment: CDR1 LNHDA and CDR2 SQIVND (reference sequence). The CDR3 runs 13 residues. The CDR3 DNA sequence: TGTGCCAGTAGTACGAGGGGGCGCGGAGGCTACACCTTC. This gives the protein CASSTRGRGGYTF.

This clone came up a few times. V gene TRBV5-4 combines with J gene TRBJ2-7; 8 nucleotides align to TRBD2. Looked up from germline, CDR1 is SGHNT and CDR2 is YYREEE (reference sequence). CDR3 size: 16 residues. The V and J ends lost 4 bases and 3 bases, in that order; junction bases with no gene match: 12. The CDR3 region is CASSVSSGGGLYEQYF. The DNA of the CDR3 is TGTGCCAGCAGCGTCTCCAGCGGGGGAGGCCTCTACGAGCAGTACTTC.

The rearrangement joins TRBV5-1 to TRBJ2-6; possible D gene TRBD2, 6 bases. Trimming cost V 3 bases and J 2 bases, with 12 bases left between them. In germline, CDR1 is SGHRS, CDR2 YFSETQ. The CDR3 loop spans 16 amino acids. In nucleotides, the CDR3 is TGCGCCAGCAGCTCCCGCGGAGGGGCTGGGGCCAACGTCCTGACTTTC. It encodes CASSSRGGAGANVLTF.